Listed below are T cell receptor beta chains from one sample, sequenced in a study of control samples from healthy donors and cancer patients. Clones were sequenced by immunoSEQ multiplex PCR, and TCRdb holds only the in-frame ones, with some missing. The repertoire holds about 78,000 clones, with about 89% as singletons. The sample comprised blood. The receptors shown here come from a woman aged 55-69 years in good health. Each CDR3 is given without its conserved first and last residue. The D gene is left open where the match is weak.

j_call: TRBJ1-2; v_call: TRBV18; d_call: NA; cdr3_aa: ASSPVNYGYT
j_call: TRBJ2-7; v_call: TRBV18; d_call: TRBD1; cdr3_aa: ASSPLGQGAYEQY
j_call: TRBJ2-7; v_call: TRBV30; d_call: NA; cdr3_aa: AWSVQRGRSYEQY
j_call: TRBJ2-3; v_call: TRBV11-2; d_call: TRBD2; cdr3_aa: ASSLGVLAGETDTQY
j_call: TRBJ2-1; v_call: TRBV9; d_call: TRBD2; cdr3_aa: ASSPLGTSGPNEQF
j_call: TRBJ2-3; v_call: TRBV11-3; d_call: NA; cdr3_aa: ASSLDWTPSTDTQY
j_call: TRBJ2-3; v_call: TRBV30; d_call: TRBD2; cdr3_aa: AWSHYGTPSGWTDTQY
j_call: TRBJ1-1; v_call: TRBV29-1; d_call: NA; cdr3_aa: SVDTGDMMNTEAF
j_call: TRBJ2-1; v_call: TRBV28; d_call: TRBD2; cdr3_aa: ASSPGRASGRSEQF
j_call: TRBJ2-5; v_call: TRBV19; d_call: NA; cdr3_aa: ASSMPQETQY
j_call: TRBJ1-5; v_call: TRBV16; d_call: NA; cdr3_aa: ASSLRLSNQPQH
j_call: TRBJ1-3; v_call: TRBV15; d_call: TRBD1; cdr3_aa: ATRDRGLGSGNTIY
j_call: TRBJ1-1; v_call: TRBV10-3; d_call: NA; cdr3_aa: AISDAGRATEAF
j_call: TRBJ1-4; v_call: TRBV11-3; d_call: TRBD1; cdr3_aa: ASSLPTGTNEKLF
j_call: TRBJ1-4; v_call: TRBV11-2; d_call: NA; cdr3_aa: ASSLWGRNRGLF
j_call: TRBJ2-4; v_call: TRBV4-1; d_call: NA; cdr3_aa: ASSQRPVGERKNIQY
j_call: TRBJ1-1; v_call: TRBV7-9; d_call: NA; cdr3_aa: ASSYTKGSTEAF
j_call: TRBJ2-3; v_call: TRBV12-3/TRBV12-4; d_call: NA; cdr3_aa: ASSLLYTQY
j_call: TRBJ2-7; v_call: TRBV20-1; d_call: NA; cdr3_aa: SARVRLGQY
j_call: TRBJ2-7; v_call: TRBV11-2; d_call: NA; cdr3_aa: ASTFISTGATSSYEQY
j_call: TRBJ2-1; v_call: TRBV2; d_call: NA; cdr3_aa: ASSDPAMEGGYAEQF
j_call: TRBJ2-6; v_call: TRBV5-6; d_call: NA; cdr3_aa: ASSSRFSESSGANVLT
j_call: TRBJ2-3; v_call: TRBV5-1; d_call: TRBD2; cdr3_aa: ASSLVAGVTTDTQY
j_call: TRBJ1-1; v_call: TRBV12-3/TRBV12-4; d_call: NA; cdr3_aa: ASSLHVLAEAF
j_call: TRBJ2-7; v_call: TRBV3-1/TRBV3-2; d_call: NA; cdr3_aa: ASSPGGGQDYEQY
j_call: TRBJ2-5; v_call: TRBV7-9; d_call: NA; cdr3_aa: ASSPWDGHRETQY
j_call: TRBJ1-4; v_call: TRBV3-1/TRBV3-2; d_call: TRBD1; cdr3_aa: ASSDRGRLGEKLF
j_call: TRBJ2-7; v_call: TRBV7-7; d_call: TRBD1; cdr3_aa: ASSLDRGAYEQY
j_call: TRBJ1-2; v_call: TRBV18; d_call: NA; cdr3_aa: ASSPSADYGYT
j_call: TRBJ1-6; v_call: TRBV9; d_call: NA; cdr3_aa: ASSVGQSSYNSPLH
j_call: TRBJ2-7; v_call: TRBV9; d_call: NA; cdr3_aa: ASSPSAGYTYEQY
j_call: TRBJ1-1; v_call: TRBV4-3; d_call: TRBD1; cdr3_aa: ASSQQTGDTEAF
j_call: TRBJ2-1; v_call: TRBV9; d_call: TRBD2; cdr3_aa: ASSVTSGRIHEQF
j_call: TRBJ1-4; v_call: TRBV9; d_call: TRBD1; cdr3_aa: ASSVDGRGMTNEKLF
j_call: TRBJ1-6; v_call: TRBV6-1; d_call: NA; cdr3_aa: ASSEARDSSNSPLH
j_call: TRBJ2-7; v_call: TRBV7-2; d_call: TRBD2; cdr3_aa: ASSPPQRGGPLSYEQY
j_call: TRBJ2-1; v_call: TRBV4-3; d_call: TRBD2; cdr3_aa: ASSQDRGTSGGNEQF
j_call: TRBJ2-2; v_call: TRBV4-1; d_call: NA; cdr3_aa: ASRQGQNTGELF
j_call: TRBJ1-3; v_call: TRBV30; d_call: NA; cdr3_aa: AWSVMGLPGNTIY
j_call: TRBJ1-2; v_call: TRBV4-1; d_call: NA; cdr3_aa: ASSQVGSLDGGYT